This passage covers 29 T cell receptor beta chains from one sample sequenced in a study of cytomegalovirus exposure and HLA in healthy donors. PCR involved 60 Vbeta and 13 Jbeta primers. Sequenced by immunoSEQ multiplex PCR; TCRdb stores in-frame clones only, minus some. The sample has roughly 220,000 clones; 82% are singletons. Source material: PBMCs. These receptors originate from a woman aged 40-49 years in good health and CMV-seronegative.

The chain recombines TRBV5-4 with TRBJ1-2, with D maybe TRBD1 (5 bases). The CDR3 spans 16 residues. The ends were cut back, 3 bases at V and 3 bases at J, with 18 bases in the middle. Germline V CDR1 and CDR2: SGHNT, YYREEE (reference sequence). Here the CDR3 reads CASSWPLGGGDYGYTF. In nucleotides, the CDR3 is TGTGCCAGCAGCTGGCCCCTCGGGGGTGGGGACTATGGCTACACCTTC.

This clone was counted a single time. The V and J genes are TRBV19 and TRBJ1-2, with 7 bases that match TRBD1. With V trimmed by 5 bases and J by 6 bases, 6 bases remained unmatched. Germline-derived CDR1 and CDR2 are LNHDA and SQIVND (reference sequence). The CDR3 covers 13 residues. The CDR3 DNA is TGTGCCAGTAGTCGTCGACAGGGTGATGGCTACACCTTC. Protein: CASSRRQGDGYTF.

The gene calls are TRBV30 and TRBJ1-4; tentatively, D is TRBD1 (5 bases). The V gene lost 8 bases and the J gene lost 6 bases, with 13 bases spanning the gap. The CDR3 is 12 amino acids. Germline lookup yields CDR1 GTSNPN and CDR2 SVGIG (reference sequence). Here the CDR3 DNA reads TGTGCCGCCAAGTGGGGGGATGAAAAACTGTTTTTT. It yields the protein CAAKWGDEKLFF.

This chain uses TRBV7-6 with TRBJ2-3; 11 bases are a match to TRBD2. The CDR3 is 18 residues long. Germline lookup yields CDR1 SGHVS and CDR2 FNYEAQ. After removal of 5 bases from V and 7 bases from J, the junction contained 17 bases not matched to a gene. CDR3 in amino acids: CASSVSPPSRTSGHTQYF. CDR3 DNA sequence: TGTGCCAGCAGCGTTAGCCCTCCCTCTAGGACTAGCGGGCATACGCAGTATTTT.

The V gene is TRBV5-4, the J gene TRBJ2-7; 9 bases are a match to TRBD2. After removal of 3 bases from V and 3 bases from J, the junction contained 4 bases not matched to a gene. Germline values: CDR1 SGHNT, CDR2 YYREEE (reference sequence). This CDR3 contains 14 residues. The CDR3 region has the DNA TGTGCCAGCAGCTCGCGGGAGGGGTACTACGAGCAGTACTTC. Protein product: CASSSREGYYEQYF.

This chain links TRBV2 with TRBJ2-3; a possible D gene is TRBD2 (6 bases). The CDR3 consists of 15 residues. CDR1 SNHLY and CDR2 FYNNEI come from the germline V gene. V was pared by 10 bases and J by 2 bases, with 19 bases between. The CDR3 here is CATPAGRVDTDTQYF. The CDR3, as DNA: TGTGCCACCCCGGCGGGGCGGGTAGACACAGATACGCAGTATTTT. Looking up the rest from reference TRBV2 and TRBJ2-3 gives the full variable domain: EPEVTQTPSHQVTQMGQEVILRCVPISNHLYFYWYRQILGQKVEFLVSFYNNEISEKSEIFDDQFSVERPDGSNFTLKIRSTKLEDSAMYFCATPAGRVDTDTQYFGPGTRLTVL.

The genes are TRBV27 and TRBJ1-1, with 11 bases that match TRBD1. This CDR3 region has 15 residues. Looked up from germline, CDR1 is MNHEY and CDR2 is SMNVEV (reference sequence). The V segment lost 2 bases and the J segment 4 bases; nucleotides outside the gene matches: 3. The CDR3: CASSLGTGGTTEAFF. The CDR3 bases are TGTGCCAGCAGTTTAGGGACAGGGGGGACCACTGAAGCTTTCTTT.

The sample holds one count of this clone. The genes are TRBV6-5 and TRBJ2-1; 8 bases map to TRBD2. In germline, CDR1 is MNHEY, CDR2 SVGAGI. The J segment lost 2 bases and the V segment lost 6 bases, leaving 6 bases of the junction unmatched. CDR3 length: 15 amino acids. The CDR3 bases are TGTGCCAGCAGAAACGCGGGAGGAACCTACAATGAGCAGTTCTTC. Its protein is CASRNAGGTYNEQFF.

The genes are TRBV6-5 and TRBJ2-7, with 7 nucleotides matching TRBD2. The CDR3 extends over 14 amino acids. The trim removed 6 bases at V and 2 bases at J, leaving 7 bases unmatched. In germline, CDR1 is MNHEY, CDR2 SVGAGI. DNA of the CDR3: TGTGCCAGCAGGACTAGCAGACACCCCTACGAGCAGTACTTC. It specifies CASRTSRHPYEQYF.

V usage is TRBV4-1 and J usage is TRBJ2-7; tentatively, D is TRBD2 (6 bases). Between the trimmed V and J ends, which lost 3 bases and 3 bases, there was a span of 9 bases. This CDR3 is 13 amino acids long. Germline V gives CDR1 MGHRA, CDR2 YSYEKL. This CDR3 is CASSHGGIYEQYF. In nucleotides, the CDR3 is TGCGCCAGCAGCCACGGGGGAATCTACGAGCAGTACTTC.

The CDR3 loop reads CSAGDRSSYEQYF. CDR3 bases: TGCAGCGCTGGGGACAGGTCCTCCTACGAGCAGTACTTC. This chain joins TRBV29-1 and TRBJ2-7; 8 positions match TRBD1. Germline V gene data show CDR1 as SQVTM and CDR2 as ANQGSEA. The CDR3 consists of 13 residues. Trimming at V came to 7 bases and at J to 0 bases, leaving 5 bases not matched to a gene.

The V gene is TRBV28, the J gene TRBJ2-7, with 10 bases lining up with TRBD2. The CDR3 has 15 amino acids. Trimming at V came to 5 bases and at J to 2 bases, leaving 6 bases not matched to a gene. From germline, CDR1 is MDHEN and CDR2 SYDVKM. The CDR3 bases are TGTGCCAGCAGTGCTAGCGGGAGCCCCACCTACGAGCAGTACTTC. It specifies CASSASGSPTYEQYF.

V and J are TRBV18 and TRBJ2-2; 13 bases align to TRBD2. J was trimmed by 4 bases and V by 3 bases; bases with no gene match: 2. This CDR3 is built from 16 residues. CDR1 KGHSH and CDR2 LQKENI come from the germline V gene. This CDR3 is CASSPGLAGVTGELFF. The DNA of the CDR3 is TGTGCCAGCTCACCTGGACTAGCGGGAGTCACCGGGGAGCTGTTTTTT.

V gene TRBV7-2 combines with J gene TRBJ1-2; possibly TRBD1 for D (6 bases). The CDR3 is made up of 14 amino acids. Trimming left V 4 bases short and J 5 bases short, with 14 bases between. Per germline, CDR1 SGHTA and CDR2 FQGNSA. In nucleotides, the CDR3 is TGTGCCAGCAGCTCCTACACAGGGAGTTATGGCTACACCTTC. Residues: CASSSYTGSYGYTF.

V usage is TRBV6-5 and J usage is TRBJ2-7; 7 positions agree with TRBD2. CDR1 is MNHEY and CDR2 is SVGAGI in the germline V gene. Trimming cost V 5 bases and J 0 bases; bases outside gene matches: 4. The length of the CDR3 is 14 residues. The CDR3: CASSPGLSSYEQYF. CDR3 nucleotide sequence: TGTGCCAGCAGTCCGGGACTAAGCTCCTACGAGCAGTACTTC.

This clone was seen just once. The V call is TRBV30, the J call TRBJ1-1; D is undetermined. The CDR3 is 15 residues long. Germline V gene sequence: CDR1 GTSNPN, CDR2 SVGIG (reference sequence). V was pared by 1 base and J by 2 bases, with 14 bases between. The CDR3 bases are TGTGCCTGGAGTGCCCCTCAGAAGTTAAACACTGAAGCTTTCTTT. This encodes CAWSAPQKLNTEAFF. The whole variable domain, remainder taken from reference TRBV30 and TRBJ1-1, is SQTIHQWPATLVQPVGSPLSLECTVEGTSNPNLYWYRQAAGRGLQLLFYSVGIGQISSEVPQNLSASRPQDRQFILSSKKLLLSDSGFYLCAWSAPQKLNTEAFFGQGTRLTVV.

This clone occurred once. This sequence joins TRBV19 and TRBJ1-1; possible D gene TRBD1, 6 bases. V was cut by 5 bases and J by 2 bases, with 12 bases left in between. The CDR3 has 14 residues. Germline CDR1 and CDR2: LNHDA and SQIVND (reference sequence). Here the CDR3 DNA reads TGTGCCAGTAGTGGGGGACACGTTAACACTGAAGCTTTCTTT. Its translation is CASSGGHVNTEAFF.

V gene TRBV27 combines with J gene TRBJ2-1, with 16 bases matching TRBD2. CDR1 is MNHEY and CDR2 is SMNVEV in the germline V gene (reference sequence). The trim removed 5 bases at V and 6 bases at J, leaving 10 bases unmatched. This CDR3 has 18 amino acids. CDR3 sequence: CASSQGLAGGPSRNEQFF. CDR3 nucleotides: TGTGCCAGCAGTCAGGGACTAGCGGGAGGGCCGTCACGCAATGAGCAGTTCTTC.

DNA for the CDR3: TGTGCCAGCAGCCCCACAGGTTATGGCTACACCTTC. This translates into CASSPTGYGYTF. The chain has TRBV4-2 and TRBJ1-2; D perhaps matches TRBD1 (5 bases). This CDR3 comprises 12 residues. V was cut by 4 bases and J by 5 bases, with 8 bases left in between. Looked up from germline, CDR1 is LGHNA and CDR2 is YNFKEQ.

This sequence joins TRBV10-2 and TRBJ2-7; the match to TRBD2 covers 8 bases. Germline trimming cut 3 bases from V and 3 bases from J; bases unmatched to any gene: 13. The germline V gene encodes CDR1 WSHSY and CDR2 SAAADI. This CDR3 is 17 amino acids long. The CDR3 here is CASSEATGTSIYYEQYF. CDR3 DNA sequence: TGCGCCAGCAGTGAAGCAACCGGGACTAGTATTTACTACGAGCAGTACTTC.

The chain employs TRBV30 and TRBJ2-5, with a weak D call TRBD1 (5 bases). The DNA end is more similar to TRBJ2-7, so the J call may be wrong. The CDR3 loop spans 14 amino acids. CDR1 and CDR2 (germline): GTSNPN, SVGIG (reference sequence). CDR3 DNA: TGTGCCTGGAGTGTCTACTTAACCACAGGCGAGCAGTACTTC. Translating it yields CAWSVYLTTGEQYF.

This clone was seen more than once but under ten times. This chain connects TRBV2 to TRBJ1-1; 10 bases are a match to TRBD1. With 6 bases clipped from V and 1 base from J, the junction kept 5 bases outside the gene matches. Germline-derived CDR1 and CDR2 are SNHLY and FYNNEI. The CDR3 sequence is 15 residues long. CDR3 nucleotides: TGTGCCAGCAGGAAGGGACAGGGGAGGAACACTGAAGCTTTCTTT. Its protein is CASRKGQGRNTEAFF.

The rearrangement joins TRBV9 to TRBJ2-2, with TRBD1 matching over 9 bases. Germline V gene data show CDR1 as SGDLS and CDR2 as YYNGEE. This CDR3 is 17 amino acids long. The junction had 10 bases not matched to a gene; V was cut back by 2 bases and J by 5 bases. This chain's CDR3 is CASSVSPGQGQTGELFF. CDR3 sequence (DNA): TGTGCCAGCAGCGTTTCCCCGGGACAGGGACAGACCGGGGAGCTGTTTTTT.

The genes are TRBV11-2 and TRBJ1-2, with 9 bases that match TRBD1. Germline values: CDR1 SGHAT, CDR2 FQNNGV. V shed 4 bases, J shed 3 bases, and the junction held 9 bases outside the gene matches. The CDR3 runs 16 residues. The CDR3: CASSSSRTGAYYGYTF. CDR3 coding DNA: TGTGCCAGCAGCTCCTCGCGGACAGGGGCTTACTATGGCTACACCTTC. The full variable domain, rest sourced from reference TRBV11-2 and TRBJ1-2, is EAGVAQSPRYKIIEKRQSVAFWCNPISGHATLYWYQQILGQGPKLLIQFQNNGVVDDSQLPKDRFSAERLKGVDSTLKIQPAKLEDSAVYLCASSSSRTGAYYGYTFGSGTRLTVV.

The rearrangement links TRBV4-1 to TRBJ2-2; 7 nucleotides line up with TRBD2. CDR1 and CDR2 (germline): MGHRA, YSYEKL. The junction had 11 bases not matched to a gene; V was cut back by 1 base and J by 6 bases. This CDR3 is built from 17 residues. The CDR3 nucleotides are TGCGCCAGCAGCCAAGGGACTTGGACTAGTCGGGCCGGGGAGCTGTTTTTT. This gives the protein CASSQGTWTSRAGELFF.

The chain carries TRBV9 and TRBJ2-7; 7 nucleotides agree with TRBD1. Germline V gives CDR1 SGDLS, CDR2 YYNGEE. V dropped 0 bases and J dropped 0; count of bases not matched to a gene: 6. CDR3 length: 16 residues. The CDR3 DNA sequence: TGTGCCAGCAGCGTAGAAGGGACAGAAAGCTCCTACGAGCAGTACTTC. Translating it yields CASSVEGTESSYEQYF.

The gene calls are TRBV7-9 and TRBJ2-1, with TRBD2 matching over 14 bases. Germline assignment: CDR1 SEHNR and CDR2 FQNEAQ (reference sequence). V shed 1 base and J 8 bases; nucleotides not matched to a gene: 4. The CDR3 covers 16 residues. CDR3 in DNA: TGTGCCAGCAGCTTAGGCGAGACTAGCGGGAGGGATGAGCAGTTCTTC. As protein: CASSLGETSGRDEQFF.

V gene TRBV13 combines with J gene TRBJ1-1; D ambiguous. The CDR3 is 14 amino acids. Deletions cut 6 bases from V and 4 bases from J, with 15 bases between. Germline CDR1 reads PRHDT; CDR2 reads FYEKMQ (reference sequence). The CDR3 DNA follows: TGTGCCAGCAGGCATCCCAGAGGTGGCACTGAAGCTTTCTTT. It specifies CASRHPRGGTEAFF.

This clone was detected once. DNA for the CDR3: TGTGCCAGCAGCCAAGTTAGGGGGCATGCTGGAAACACCATATATTTT. Its translation is CASSQVRGHAGNTIYF. V gene TRBV4-2 combines with J gene TRBJ1-3; the match to TRBD1 covers 7 bases. Germline assignment: CDR1 LGHNA and CDR2 YNFKEQ. The V segment lost 1 base and the J segment 2 bases; nucleotides outside the gene matches: 5. This CDR3 spans 16 amino acids.